This T cell receptor beta chain was profiled in a study of blood T cell repertoires in COVID-19. Study at large: The study drew acute and convalescent COVID-19 samples from the United States, Italy and Spain. Sources were T cells, B-cell-depleted T cells, or PBMCs; the material itself was cDNA or gDNA.

Authors' processing steps: The authors estimated nucleated cell counts from reference gene primer amplification. The data were produced by immunoSEQ multiplex PCR, yet TCRdb's version contains in-frame clones alone and is incomplete. The V and J calls and the clone size are those of that table, but D and trimming were determined from the DNA. The sample has 150,000 to 200,000 clones, roughly nine tenths seen once. Germline CDR1 reads SGHNT; CDR2 reads YYREEE (reference sequence). This CDR3 contains 14 residues. With 4 bases removed from V and 10 bases from J, the gap between germline ends came to 18 bases.

This TCR was sampled from a man younger than 35 who had recovered from COVID-19. Sequencing used peripheral blood. V gene TRBV5-4 combines with J gene TRBJ2-1, with a tentative D call TRBD2 (6 bases). In DNA form, the CDR3 reads TGTGCCAGCAGCAACCGGGACTCCACCGGCGAGCAGTTCTTC. It encodes CASSNRDSTGEQFF.